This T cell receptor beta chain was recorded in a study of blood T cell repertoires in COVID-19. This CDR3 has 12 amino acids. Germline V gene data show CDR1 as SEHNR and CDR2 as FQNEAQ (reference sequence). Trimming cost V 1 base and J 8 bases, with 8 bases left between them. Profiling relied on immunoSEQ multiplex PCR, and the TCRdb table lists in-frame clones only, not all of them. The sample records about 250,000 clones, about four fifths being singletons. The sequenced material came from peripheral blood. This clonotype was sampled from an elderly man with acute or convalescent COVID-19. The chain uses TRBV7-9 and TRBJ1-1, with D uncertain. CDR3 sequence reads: CASSLGGSEAFF. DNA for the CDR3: TGTGCCAGCAGCTTAGGAGGTTCCGAAGCTTTCTTT.